A selection of T cell receptor beta chains follows, all from one sample in a study of T-cell memory formation after mild COVID-19. TCRdb re-called the 5' RACE reads with MiXCR, one entry per CDR3 protein. The sample yields around 29,000 distinct CDR3 sequences, 9% to 15% seen once. The sample consisted of PBMCs or a T cell subset sorted from them (not recorded which). The receptors here all came from an adult woman who had mild COVID-19 (a few samples of this study predate the infection). Cell type and time point are not known. Both conserved end residues are part of each CDR3. The D gene is left open where the match is weak. For some rows the clone size is stated as once, few or many, or as a class when expanded; others skip it.

TRBV3-1	TRBJ2-2	TRBD1	many	CASSRLLGTANTGELFF	TGTGCCAGCAGCCGCCTCCTTGGGACAGCGAACACCGGGGAGCTGTTTTTT
TRBV15	TRBJ2-2	NA	many	CATSRGEGARTGELFF	TGTGCCACCAGCAGAGGGGAGGGGGCAAGGACCGGGGAGCTGTTTTTT
TRBV5-1	TRBJ2-1	TRBD2	many	CASRPSGGGSYNEQFF	TGCGCCAGCAGGCCATCCGGGGGGGGCTCCTACAATGAGCAGTTCTTC
TRBV29-1	TRBJ2-7	TRBD2	many	CSVEGLAGALYEQYF	TGCAGCGTTGAAGGACTAGCGGGAGCATTATACGAGCAGTACTTC
TRBV5-1	TRBJ2-7	TRBD1	many	CASRTSGTGDLLHEQYF	TGCGCCAGCAGGACCTCCGGGACAGGGGATCTTCTCCACGAGCAGTACTTC
TRBV20-1	TRBJ1-2	TRBD1	many	CSARISVTGGSTGYGYTF	TGCAGTGCTAGAATATCAGTTACAGGGGGCAGTACTGGGTATGGCTACACCTTC
TRBV9	TRBJ1-1	NA	many	CASSVRRTNTEAFF	TGTGCCAGCAGCGTCAGACGGACGAACACTGAAGCTTTCTTT
TRBV20-1	TRBJ2-7	NA	many	CSAGGGSVGPSYEQYF	TGCAGTGCGGGGGGGGGCTCGGTTGGCCCATCCTACGAGCAGTACTTC
TRBV30	TRBJ1-4	NA	many	CAWSGSGGEKLFF	TGTGCCTGGAGTGGGTCAGGTGGGGAAAAACTGTTTTTT
TRBV7-9	TRBJ2-7	TRBD1	many	CASSLADRVPYEQYF	TGTGCCAGCAGCTTAGCGGACAGGGTCCCCTACGAGCAGTACTTC
TRBV24-1	TRBJ1-1	TRBD1	many	CATSDRGQGYTEAFF	TGTGCCACCAGTGACCGGGGACAGGGTTATACTGAAGCTTTCTTT
TRBV12-3/TRBV12-4	TRBJ2-3	TRBD2	many	CASSLPGLAGVGDTQYF	TGTGCCAGCAGTCTTCCCGGACTAGCGGGGGTTGGAGATACGCAGTATTTT
TRBV24-1	TRBJ1-1	TRBD1	many	CATSDLRGQGNTEAFF	TGTGCCACCAGTGACTTGCGGGGACAGGGGAACACTGAAGCTTTCTTT
TRBV10-3	TRBJ2-5	NA	many	CAISDRETQYF	TGTGCCATCAGTGATAGGGAGACCCAGTACTTC
TRBV28	TRBJ2-7	NA	many	CASSSGGLSYEQYF	TGTGCCAGCAGTTCTGGCGGGCTTAGCTACGAGCAGTACTTC
TRBV30	TRBJ1-1	NA	few	CAWSVGPMNTEAFF	TGTGCCTGGAGTGTAGGGCCGATGAACACTGAAGCTTTCTTT
TRBV3-1	TRBJ1-2	TRBD1	NA	CASSSSGTGGRFYGYTF	TGTGCCAGCAGCTCTTCCGGGACAGGGGGCCGATTCTATGGCTACACCTTC
TRBV24-1	TRBJ2-1	NA	many	CATSRQYNEQFF	TGTGCCACCTCACGACAGTACAATGAGCAGTTCTTC
TRBV30	TRBJ2-6	TRBD2	many	CAIGGVTYSGANVLTF	TGTGCCATTGGGGGGGTCACATACTCTGGGGCCAACGTCCTGACTTTC
TRBV28	TRBJ2-2	TRBD1	NA	CASSLGTGGPGELFF	TGTGCCAGCAGTTTGGGGACAGGGGGCCCCGGGGAGCTGTTTTTT
TRBV7-9	TRBJ2-3	TRBD2	many	CASSRGTSGTDTQYF	TGTGCCAGCAGCCGCGGGACTAGCGGCACAGATACGCAGTATTTT
TRBV5-1	TRBJ1-2	NA	many	CASSLGVGNYGYTF	TGCGCCAGCAGCTTGGGGGTCGGTAACTATGGCTACACCTTC
TRBV18	TRBJ2-5	TRBD2	NA	CASSPERGQETQYF	TGTGCCAGCTCACCGGAGCGGGGGCAAGAGACCCAGTACTTC
TRBV27	TRBJ2-7	NA	many	CASSLKGSRFYEQYF	TGTGCCAGCAGTTTAAAGGGCAGCCGATTCTACGAGCAGTACTTC
TRBV4-2	TRBJ2-1	NA	many	CASSQDWTSYNEQFF	TGTGCCAGCAGCCAAGATTGGACTTCCTACAATGAGCAGTTCTTC
TRBV7-9	TRBJ1-2	NA	many	CASSPTGLLLHGYTF	TGTGCCAGCAGCCCAACAGGGCTACTTCTTCACGGCTACACCTTC
TRBV5-1	TRBJ2-2	NA	many	CASSALGQGNTGELFF	TGCGCCAGCAGCGCCCTGGGCCAGGGGAACACCGGGGAGCTGTTTTTT
TRBV20-1	TRBJ1-2	TRBD1	many	CSAREQGGANYGYTF	TGCAGTGCTAGAGAGCAGGGGGGAGCTAACTATGGCTACACCTTC
TRBV12-3/TRBV12-4	TRBJ2-5	NA	many	CASSLRGGEETQYF	TGTGCCAGCAGCCTAAGGGGGGGGGAAGAGACCCAGTACTTC
TRBV20-1	TRBJ2-2	NA	many	CSARESGSLRVTGELFF	TGCAGTGCTAGAGAATCGGGCAGCCTACGTGTCACCGGGGAGCTGTTTTTT
TRBV6-2/TRBV6-3	TRBJ2-3	NA	many	CASSGGQPTDTQYF	TGTGCCAGCAGTGGAGGGCAACCCACAGATACGCAGTATTTT
TRBV15	TRBJ2-1	TRBD2	many	CATSRRLANEQFF	TGTGCCACCAGCAGAAGACTAGCTAATGAGCAGTTCTTC
TRBV19	TRBJ1-1	NA	many	CASSIPGAKVNTEAFF	TGTGCCAGTAGTATTCCAGGGGCTAAGGTGAACACTGAAGCTTTCTTT
TRBV30	TRBJ1-2	NA	NA	CASPPRGNNYGYTF	TGTGCCAGCCCCCCAAGGGGAAACAACTATGGCTACACCTTC
TRBV24-1	TRBJ2-5	NA	few	CATSDFGSSETQYF	TGTGCCACCAGTGATTTTGGCAGCTCAGAGACCCAGTACTTC
TRBV6-5	TRBJ2-1	NA	many	CASSYTTGSGGNEQFF	TGTGCCAGCAGTTATACGACAGGGTCGGGGGGGAATGAGCAGTTCTTC